The 20 T cell receptor beta chains reported below all come from one sample, sequenced in a study of control samples from healthy donors and cancer patients (TCRdb year 2020). The library was made by the immunoSEQ multiplex PCR assay. TCRdb took this table from immuneACCESS and kept in-frame rearrangements with V and J called. Such tables lack part of the clones; where checked against another copy, unresolved V genes explain under half of the gap, and the rest is unexplained. For this sample the table gives about 140,000 clones, of which roughly 90% were detected only once. The ten largest clones take up about 11% of the sample. Sequencing was performed on blood. The receptor set was obtained from a man aged 30-40 years in good health.

The chain uses TRBV7-3 and TRBJ1-6, with D possibly matching TRBD1 (6 bases). Germline V gives CDR1 SGHTA, CDR2 FQGTGA. V lost 2 bases and J lost 3, with 8 bases in between. The CDR3 consists of 15 residues. CDR3 sequence reads: CASSLEGGYNSPLHF. The CDR3 DNA sequence: TGTGCCAGCAGCTTAGAAGGGGGCTATAATTCACCCCTCCACTTT.

The genes are TRBV3-1 (or the pseudogene TRBV3-2) and TRBJ2-5, with 7 bases aligning to TRBD2. Trimming took 1 base from V and 5 from J; bases not matched to a gene: 7. The CDR3 spans 15 residues. Per germline, CDR1 LGHDT and CDR2 YNNKEL (reference sequence). CDR3 in amino acids: CASSQGSGTRETQYF. The CDR3 coding sequence is TGTGCCAGCAGCCAAGGAAGCGGGACGAGGGAGACCCAGTACTTC.

This chain links TRBV7-9 with TRBJ2-2; no clear D. Germline V gene data show CDR1 as SEHNR and CDR2 as FQNEAQ (reference sequence). Deletions cut 7 bases from V and 6 bases from J, with 6 bases between. This CDR3 region has 11 residues. This CDR3 is CASILAGELFF. CDR3 bases: TGTGCCAGCATTCTAGCCGGGGAGCTGTTTTTT.

The chain is built from TRBV7-9 and TRBJ1-6; no definite D call. This CDR3 is built from 16 residues. CDR1 and CDR2 from the germline V gene are SEHNR and FQNEAQ (reference sequence). Deletions cut 3 bases from V and 0 bases from J, with 9 bases between. CDR3 amino acids: CASSLRGSSYNSPLHF. The DNA for the CDR3 is TGTGCCAGCAGCTTGAGAGGGAGCTCCTATAATTCACCCCTCCACTTT.

This chain joins TRBV18 and TRBJ2-7, with 8 bases lining up with TRBD1. V lost 6 bases and J lost 4; bases outside the gene matches: 11. This CDR3 comprises 15 residues. Looked up from germline, CDR1 is KGHSH and CDR2 is LQKENI. CDR3 DNA: TGTGCCAGCTCCCTTCAGCAGGGGGCAGGATACGAGCAGTACTTC. Amino acid sequence: CASSLQQGAGYEQYF. Variable domain in full (rest from reference TRBV18 and TRBJ2-7): NAGVMQNPRHLVRRRGQEARLRCSPMKGHSHVYWYRQLPEEGLKFMVYLQKENIIDESGMPKERFSAEFPKEGPSILRIQQVVRGDSAAYFCASSLQQGAGYEQYFGPGTRLTVT.

The rearrangement joins TRBV7-2 to TRBJ1-1; D is perhaps TRBD1 (6 bases). V shed 0 bases and J shed 4 bases, with 12 bases lying between them. Germline CDR1 and CDR2: SGHTA and FQGNSA. The length of the CDR3 is 15 residues. The CDR3 nucleotides are TGTGCCAGCAGCTTAGCAGGGGGTCCTTCCACTGAAGCTTTCTTT. This translates into CASSLAGGPSTEAFF.

The chain has TRBV7-2 and TRBJ2-1, with 9 bases aligning to TRBD1. The V gene's germline CDR1 is SGHTA and CDR2 FQGNSA. CDR3 length equals 15 residues. Trimming removed 6 bases from V and 12 bases from J; junction bases left unmatched: 15. CDR3 in amino acids: CASSPGQGNQVWQFF. The CDR3 DNA sequence: TGTGCCAGCAGTCCCGGACAGGGGAATCAAGTGTGGCAGTTCTTC.

The chain joins TRBV13 to TRBJ2-7; 8 nucleotides agree with TRBD1. This CDR3 contains 14 residues. V shed 4 bases and J 9 bases; nucleotides not matched to a gene: 11. Germline V gives CDR1 PRHDT, CDR2 FYEKMQ (reference sequence). CDR3 sequence: CASSSWTGHTGQYF. In nucleotides, the CDR3 is TGTGCCAGCAGCTCCTGGACAGGGCACACTGGGCAGTACTTC.

J is TRBJ2-7 and V is TRBV7-9, with a tentative D call TRBD2 (6 bases). The CDR3 has 14 amino acids. V gave up 2 bases and J gave up 5 bases, with 13 bases separating them. Per the germline V gene, CDR1 is SEHNR and CDR2 is FQNEAQ (reference sequence). The CDR3 DNA sequence: TGTGCCAGCAGCTTATCTGCGGGACCGGACGAGCAGTACTTC. This translates into CASSLSAGPDEQYF. Complete variable domain (other parts from reference TRBV7-9 and TRBJ2-7): DTGVSQNPRHKITKRGQNVTFRCDPISEHNRLYWYRQTLGQGPEFLTYFQNEAQLEKSRLLSDRFSAERPKGSFSTLEIQRTEQGDSAMYLCASSLSAGPDEQYFGPGTRLTVT.

The chain recombines TRBV28 with TRBJ1-2; no firm D call. Trimming took 3 bases from V and 6 from J, leaving 8 bases between them. Germline V gene sequence: CDR1 MDHEN, CDR2 SYDVKM. The CDR3 totals 12 residues. CDR3 amino acids: CASSLMGNGYTF. The DNA for the CDR3 is TGTGCCAGCAGTTTGATGGGAAATGGCTACACCTTC.

This chain links TRBV18 with TRBJ2-3; 8 bases fit TRBD2. Losses at the gene ends were 6 bases for V and 0 bases for J; bases not matched to a gene: 2. This CDR3 region has 14 residues. Per germline, CDR1 KGHSH and CDR2 LQKENI. The CDR3 region is CASSGTRSTDTQYF. The CDR3 coding sequence is TGTGCCAGCTCGGGGACTAGAAGCACAGATACGCAGTATTTT.

DNA of the CDR3: TGTGCCAGTAGTGCCCGACACCCACCCCACTATGGCTACACCTTC. This sequence encodes CASSARHPPHYGYTF. J is TRBJ1-2 and V is TRBV19, with unresolved D. In germline, CDR1 is LNHDA, CDR2 SQIVND (reference sequence). Trimming shortened V by 5 bases and J by 3 bases, and 16 bases separated the two germline ends. This CDR3 region has 15 residues.

The genes are TRBV6-6 and TRBJ2-7; the D gene could be TRBD1 or TRBD2 (6 bases each). The CDR3 runs to 14 residues. Germline CDR1 MNHNY, CDR2 SVGAGI (reference sequence). Trimming cost V 2 bases and J 2 bases, with 10 bases left between them. CDR3 sequence: CASSYPGGTYEQYF. DNA for the CDR3: TGTGCCAGCAGTTACCCCGGGGGCACCTACGAGCAGTACTTC.

The chain couples TRBV25-1 to TRBJ1-1; D gene unclear. Germline V lookup: CDR1 MGHDK, CDR2 SYGVNS. Deletions cut 0 bases from V and 5 bases from J, with 13 bases between. The CDR3 sequence is 15 residues long. The CDR3 DNA reads TGTGCCAGCAGTGAATATTACGGGAGTCGAACTGAAGCTTTCTTT. It codes for CASSEYYGSRTEAFF. Full variable domain (remainder filled in from reference TRBV25-1 and TRBJ1-1): EADIYQTPRYLVIGTGKKITLECSQTMGHDKMYWYQQDPGMELHLIHYSYGVNSTEKGDLSSESTVSRIRTEHFPLTLESARPSHTSQYLCASSEYYGSRTEAFFGQGTRLTVV.

The chain combines TRBV18 with TRBJ2-3, with unresolved D. Trimming removed 6 bases at V and 4 bases at J, with 14 bases between. The length of the CDR3 is 14 residues. The germline V gene encodes CDR1 KGHSH and CDR2 LQKENI. The CDR3: CASSNTGHADTQYF. The CDR3 DNA sequence: TGTGCCAGCTCCAATACGGGTCATGCAGATACGCAGTATTTT. Combining the CDR3 with reference TRBV18 and TRBJ2-3 gives the whole variable domain NAGVMQNPRHLVRRRGQEARLRCSPMKGHSHVYWYRQLPEEGLKFMVYLQKENIIDESGMPKERFSAEFPKEGPSILRIQQVVRGDSAAYFCASSNTGHADTQYFGPGTRLTVL.

The genes are TRBV7-2 and TRBJ2-1; 12 bases line up with TRBD2. The CDR3 spans 16 residues. J lost 10 bases, V lost 2 bases, and 9 bases had no gene match. Germline CDR1 SGHTA, CDR2 FQGNSA. In nucleotides, the CDR3 is TGTGCCAGCAGCTTATACGGGACTAGCGGGTTAACAGAGCAGTTCTTC. It translates to CASSLYGTSGLTEQFF.

The table lists this clone with a few counts. The chain has TRBV28 and TRBJ1-6; tentative D call: TRBD1 (5 bases). The CDR3 has 14 amino acids. CDR1 MDHEN and CDR2 SYDVKM come from the germline V gene. Trimming cost V 5 bases and J 9 bases, with 14 bases left between them. CDR3 in amino acids: CASSPGNHGSPLHF. In DNA, the CDR3 is TGTGCCAGCAGTCCAGGGAATCACGGTTCACCCCTCCACTTT.

V is TRBV3-1 (or the pseudogene TRBV3-2) and J is TRBJ2-1; D is unresolved. Germline loops: CDR1 LGHDT, CDR2 YNNKEL (reference sequence). V lost 4 bases to trimming and J lost 4 bases, with 11 bases between them. The CDR3 is 14 amino acids. The CDR3 spells CASSPSGFYNEQFF. CDR3 DNA: TGTGCCAGCAGCCCTAGTGGGTTTTACAATGAGCAGTTCTTC.

This chain links TRBV19 with TRBJ2-1, with a possible D match to TRBD2 (5 bases). Germline V gene lookup returns CDR1 LNHDA and CDR2 SQIVND (reference sequence). The CDR3 consists of 14 residues. The V end lost 0 bases, the J end lost 5 bases, and 8 bases lay between the germline ends. The CDR3: CASSIDRGDNEQFF. Written as DNA, the CDR3 is TGTGCCAGTAGTATAGATCGGGGAGACAATGAGCAGTTCTTC.

The chain links TRBV11-2 to TRBJ1-1; TRBD1 matches 10 bases. The trim removed 6 bases at V and 3 bases at J, leaving 7 bases unmatched. The length of the CDR3 is 15 residues. Germline lookup yields CDR1 SGHAT and CDR2 FQNNGV. DNA of the CDR3: TGTGCCAGCAGTTGGGACAGGGGAGTGTACACTGAAGCTTTCTTT. Amino acid sequence: CASSWDRGVYTEAFF. Filled out from reference TRBV11-2 and TRBJ1-1, the complete variable domain reads EAGVAQSPRYKIIEKRQSVAFWCNPISGHATLYWYQQILGQGPKLLIQFQNNGVVDDSQLPKDRFSAERLKGVDSTLKIQPAKLEDSAVYLCASSWDRGVYTEAFFGQGTRLTVV.